This T cell receptor (beta chain) came from a study of blood T cell repertoires in COVID-19. The CDR3 has 13 amino acids. Germline-derived CDR1 and CDR2 are MNHEY and SVGEGT. V was shortened by 5 bases and J by 3 bases, with 7 bases between the two germline ends. In its sample, this clone was seen a few times. Authors' processing steps: From reference gene primer amplification, estimates of nucleated cell counts were derived. Clones were sequenced by immunoSEQ multiplex PCR, and TCRdb holds only the in-frame ones, with some missing. That table supplies the V and J calls and clone size; D and trimming were determined from the DNA. The sample includes about 17,000 clones, 78% of them seen just once.

This TCR was recovered from a man aged 55 to 70 with active or convalescent COVID-19. The chain has TRBV6-2 or TRBV6-3 and TRBJ2-2; D may be TRBD1 (5 bases). The sample comprised peripheral blood. CDR3 coding DNA: TGTGCCAGCAGTCTCAGGGACACCGGGGAGCTGTTTTTT. Translation gives CASSLRDTGELFF.